This T cell receptor beta chain was documented in a study of blood T cell repertoires in COVID-19. Background on the study: Samples taken during acute and convalescent COVID-19 were collected in the United States, Italy and Spain. From T cells, B-cell-depleted T cells, or PBMCs came the material, which was cDNA or gDNA.

The V gene's germline CDR1 is SEHNR and CDR2 FQNEAQ (reference sequence). This CDR3 has 13 amino acids. As processed by the authors: Amplification from reference gene primers served as the basis for estimated nucleated cell counts. The repertoire was sequenced with immunoSEQ multiplex PCR; TCRdb's copy has only in-frame clones and lacks some. V and J calls and clone size are copied from that table; D and trimming were computed from the DNA. The sample lists roughly 100,000 clones, roughly 92% occurring once. This clone was counted a single time. Sequence at one end of the junction differs from germline and may be a read error.

The chain carries TRBV7-9 and TRBJ2-7, with 8 bases identical to TRBD2. Sample: peripheral blood. This TCR came from a woman aged 45-60 years with COVID-19, enrolled during active disease. CDR3 coding DNA: TGTGCCAGCAGCTTAGTTCCGGGGGGGCAGTTGTGTTTC. Amino acids: CASSLVPGGQLCF.